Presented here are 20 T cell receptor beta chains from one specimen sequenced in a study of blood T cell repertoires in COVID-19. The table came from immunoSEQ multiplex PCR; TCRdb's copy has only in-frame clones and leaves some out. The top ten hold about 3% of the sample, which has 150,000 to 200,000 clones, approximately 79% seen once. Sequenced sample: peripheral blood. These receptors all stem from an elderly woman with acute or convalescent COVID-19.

In DNA, the CDR3 is TGTGCCTGGAGGTTATACGGTTCACCCCTCCACTTT. Amino acids: CAWRLYGSPLHF. The chain carries TRBV30 and TRBJ1-6, with unresolved D. Deletions cut 3 bases from V and 9 bases from J, with 9 bases between. The CDR3 has 12 amino acids. Looked up from germline, CDR1 is GTSNPN and CDR2 is SVGIG (reference sequence).

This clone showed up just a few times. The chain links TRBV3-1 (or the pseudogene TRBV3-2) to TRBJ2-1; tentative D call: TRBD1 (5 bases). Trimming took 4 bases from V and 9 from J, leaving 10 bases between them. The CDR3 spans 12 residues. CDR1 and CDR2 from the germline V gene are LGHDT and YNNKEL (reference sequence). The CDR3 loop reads CASSPRGGEQFF. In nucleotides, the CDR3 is TGTGCCAGCAGCCCAAGGGGCGGTGAGCAGTTCTTC.

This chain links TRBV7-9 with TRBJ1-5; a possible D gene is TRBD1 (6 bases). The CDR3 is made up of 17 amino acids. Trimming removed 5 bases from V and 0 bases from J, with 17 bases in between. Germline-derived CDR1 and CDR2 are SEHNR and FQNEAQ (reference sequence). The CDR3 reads CASSPTGFSNSNQPQHF. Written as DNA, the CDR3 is TGTGCCAGCAGCCCGACAGGTTTCTCGAATAGCAATCAGCCCCAGCATTTT. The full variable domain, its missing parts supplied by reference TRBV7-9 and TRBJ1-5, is DTGVSQNPRHKITKRGQNVTFRCDPISEHNRLYWYRQTLGQGPEFLTYFQNEAQLEKSRLLSDRFSAERPKGSFSTLEIQRTEQGDSAMYLCASSPTGFSNSNQPQHFGDGTRLSIL.

CDR3 residues: CAISESEGYGEQYF. The CDR3 DNA sequence: TGTGCCATCAGTGAGTCGGAGGGCTACGGCGAGCAGTACTTC. The chain carries TRBV10-3 and TRBJ2-7, with D perhaps TRBD2 (6 bases). Trimming removed 0 bases at V and 6 bases at J, with 12 bases between. Germline V CDR1 and CDR2: ENHRY, SYGVKD. The CDR3 is 14 amino acids.

CDR3 nucleotides: TGTGCCACCTCCGGGACAGGGATCTACGAGCAGTACTTC. This gives the protein CATSGTGIYEQYF. V usage is TRBV6-6 and J usage is TRBJ2-7; the match to TRBD1 covers 9 bases. The CDR3 is made up of 13 amino acids. The V gene end was trimmed by 10 bases and the J gene end by 3 bases; junction bases not matched to a gene: 7. The germline gives CDR1 MNHNY, CDR2 SVGAGI (reference sequence).

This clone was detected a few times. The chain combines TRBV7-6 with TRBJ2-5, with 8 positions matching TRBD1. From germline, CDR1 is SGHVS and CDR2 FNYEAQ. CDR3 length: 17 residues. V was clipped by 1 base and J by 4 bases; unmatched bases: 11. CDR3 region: CASSLGPGQGEGETQYF. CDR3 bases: TGTGCCAGCAGCTTAGGCCCCGGACAGGGAGAGGGAGAGACCCAGTACTTC.

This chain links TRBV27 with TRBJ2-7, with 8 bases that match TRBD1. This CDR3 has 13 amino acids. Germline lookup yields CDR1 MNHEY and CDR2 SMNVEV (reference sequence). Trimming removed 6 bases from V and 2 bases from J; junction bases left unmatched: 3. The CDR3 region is CASRGTGTYEQYF. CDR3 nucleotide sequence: TGTGCCAGCAGAGGGACAGGAACCTACGAGCAGTACTTC.

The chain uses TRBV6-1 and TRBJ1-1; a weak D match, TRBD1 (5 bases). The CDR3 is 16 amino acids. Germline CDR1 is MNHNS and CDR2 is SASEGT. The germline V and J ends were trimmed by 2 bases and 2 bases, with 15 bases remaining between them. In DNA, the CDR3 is TGTGCCAGCAGTGAACTTGGGCGGGGACTCAACACTGAAGCTTTCTTT. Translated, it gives CASSELGRGLNTEAFF.

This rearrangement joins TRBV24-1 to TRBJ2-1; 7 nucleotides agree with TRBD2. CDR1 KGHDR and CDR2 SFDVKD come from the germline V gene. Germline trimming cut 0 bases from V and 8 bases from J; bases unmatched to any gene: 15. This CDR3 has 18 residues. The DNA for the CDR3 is TGTGCCACCAGTGATTTGCTTCGCCGAGAGGACGCGGGGGATGAGCAGTTCTTC. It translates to CATSDLLRREDAGDEQFF.

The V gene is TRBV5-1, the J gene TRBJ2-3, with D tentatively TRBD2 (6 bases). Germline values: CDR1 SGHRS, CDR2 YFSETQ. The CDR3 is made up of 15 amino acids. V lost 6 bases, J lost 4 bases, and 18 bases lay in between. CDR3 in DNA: TGCGCCAGCACCCTCGGGACTCGCGGTCCAGATACGCAGTATTTT. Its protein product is CASTLGTRGPDTQYF.

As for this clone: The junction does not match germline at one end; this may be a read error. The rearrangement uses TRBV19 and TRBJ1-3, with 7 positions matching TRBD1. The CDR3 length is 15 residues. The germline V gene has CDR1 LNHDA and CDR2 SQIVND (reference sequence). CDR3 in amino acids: CASSVEGQPGNTIYF. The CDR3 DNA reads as TGTGCCAGTAGTGTAGAGGGACAGCCTGGAAACACCATATATTTT.

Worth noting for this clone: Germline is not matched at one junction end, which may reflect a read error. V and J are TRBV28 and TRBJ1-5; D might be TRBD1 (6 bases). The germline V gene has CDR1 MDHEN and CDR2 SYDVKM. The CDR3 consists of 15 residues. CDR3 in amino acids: CASESSDRPNLPQHF. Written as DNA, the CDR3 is TGTGCCAGCGAGTCCTCCGACAGGCCCAATCTGCCCCAGCATTTT.

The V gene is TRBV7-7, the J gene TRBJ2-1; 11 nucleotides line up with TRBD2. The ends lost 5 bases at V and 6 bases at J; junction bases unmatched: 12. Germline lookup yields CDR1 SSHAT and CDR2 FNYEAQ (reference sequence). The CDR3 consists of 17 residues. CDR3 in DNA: TGTGCCAGCAGCCAAATCGGGACTAGCGGAAGCTCCAATGAGCAGTTCTTC. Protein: CASSQIGTSGSSNEQFF.

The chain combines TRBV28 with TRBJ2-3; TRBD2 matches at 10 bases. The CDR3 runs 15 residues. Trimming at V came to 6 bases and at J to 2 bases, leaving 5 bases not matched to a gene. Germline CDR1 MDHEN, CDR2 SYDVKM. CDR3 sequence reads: CASRLLAGTTDTQYF. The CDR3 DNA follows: TGTGCCAGCAGGCTACTAGCGGGAACCACAGATACGCAGTATTTT.

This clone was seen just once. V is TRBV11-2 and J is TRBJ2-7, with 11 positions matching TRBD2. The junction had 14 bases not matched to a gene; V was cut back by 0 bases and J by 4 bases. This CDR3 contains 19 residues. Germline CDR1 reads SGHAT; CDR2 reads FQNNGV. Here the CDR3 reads CASSLEGGSGRATAYEQYF. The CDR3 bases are TGTGCCAGCAGCTTAGAGGGTGGTAGCGGGAGGGCAACGGCGTACGAGCAGTACTTC.

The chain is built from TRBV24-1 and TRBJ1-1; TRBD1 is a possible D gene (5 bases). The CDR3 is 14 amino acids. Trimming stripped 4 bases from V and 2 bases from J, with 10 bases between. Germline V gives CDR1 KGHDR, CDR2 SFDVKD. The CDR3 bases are TGTGCCACCAGTGACCCCGACAGAAACACTGAAGCTTTCTTT. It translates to CATSDPDRNTEAFF.

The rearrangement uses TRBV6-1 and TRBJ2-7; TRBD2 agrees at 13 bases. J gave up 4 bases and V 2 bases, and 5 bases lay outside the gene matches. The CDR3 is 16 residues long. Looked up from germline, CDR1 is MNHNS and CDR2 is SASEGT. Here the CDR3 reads CASSEISGLAGYEQYF. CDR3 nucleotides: TGTGCCAGCAGTGAAATTTCGGGACTAGCGGGGTACGAGCAGTACTTC.

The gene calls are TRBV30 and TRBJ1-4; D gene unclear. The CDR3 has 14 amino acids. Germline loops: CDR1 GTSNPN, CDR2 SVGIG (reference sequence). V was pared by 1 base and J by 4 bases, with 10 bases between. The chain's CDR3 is CAWSDRRLNEKLFF. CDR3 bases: TGTGCCTGGAGTGACAGACGTCTTAATGAAAAACTGTTTTTT.

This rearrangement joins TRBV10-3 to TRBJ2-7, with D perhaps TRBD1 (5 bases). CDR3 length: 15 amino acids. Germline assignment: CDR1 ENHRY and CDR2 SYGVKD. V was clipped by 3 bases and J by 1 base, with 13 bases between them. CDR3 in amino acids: CAISDSRVQSYEQYF. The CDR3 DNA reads TGTGCCATCAGTGATAGCAGGGTGCAGTCCTACGAGCAGTACTTC.

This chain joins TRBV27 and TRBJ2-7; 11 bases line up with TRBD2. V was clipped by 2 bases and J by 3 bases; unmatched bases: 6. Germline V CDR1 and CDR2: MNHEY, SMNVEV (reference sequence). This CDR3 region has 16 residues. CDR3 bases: TGTGCCAGCAGTTTAAAGGGACTAGCGGCGCACTACGAGCAGTACTTC. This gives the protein CASSLKGLAAHYEQYF.